The 21 T cell receptor beta chains given below trace back to one sample, sequenced in a study of T cells in localized non-small cell lung cancer. Repertoires were generated with immunoSEQ multiplex PCR, while TCRdb's copy carries only in-frame clones and drops some. The sample lists more than 50,000 clones, around 81% seen once, with about 20% in the top ten. This specimen consisted of peripheral blood, obtained before any cancer treatment. The receptors come from an older female donor with stage II squamous cell lung carcinoma.

This chain connects TRBV6-4 to TRBJ1-2, with 8 nucleotides matching TRBD1. Unmatched junction bases numbered 4, after V lost 6 bases and J lost 4 bases. Germline V gene data show CDR1 as MRHNA and CDR2 as SNTAGT. The CDR3 is 13 amino acids. In DNA form, the CDR3 reads TGTGCCAGCAGAGGGACAGGACCCTATGGCTACACCTTC. This translates into CASRGTGPYGYTF.

The V and J genes are TRBV4-3 and TRBJ2-3; D tentatively fits TRBD1 or TRBD2 (6 bases each). This CDR3 has 16 amino acids. V lost 2 bases to trimming and J lost 0 bases, with 12 bases between them. Germline V gene data show CDR1 as LGHNA and CDR2 as YSLEER. CDR3 region: CASSQSGDFSTDTQYF. As DNA, the CDR3 is TGCGCCAGCAGCCAATCAGGGGACTTCAGCACAGATACGCAGTATTTT.

The rearrangement uses TRBV27 and TRBJ1-1; a possible D gene is TRBD1 (5 bases). V was shortened by 4 bases and J by 7 bases, with 19 bases between the two germline ends. From germline, CDR1 is MNHEY and CDR2 SMNVEV (reference sequence). The CDR3 totals 15 residues. CDR3: CASSSAGVGHGEAFF. CDR3 bases: TGTGCCAGCAGTTCTGCGGGGGTAGGGCACGGTGAAGCTTTCTTT.

The rearrangement uses TRBV20-1 and TRBJ1-1; D is uncertain. The germline V and J ends were trimmed by 0 bases and 9 bases, with 5 bases remaining between them. Germline CDR1 is DFQATT and CDR2 is SNEGSKA (reference sequence). The CDR3 extends over 10 amino acids. CDR3 DNA: TGCAGTGCTAGAGACGTCCAAGCTTTCTTT. It yields the protein CSARDVQAFF.

V usage is TRBV5-6 and J usage is TRBJ2-7; D is perhaps TRBD1 (6 bases). V was trimmed by 0 bases and J by 2 bases, leaving 9 bases between them. The germline V gene has CDR1 SGHDT and CDR2 YYEEEE. The CDR3 extends over 14 amino acids. Here the CDR3 DNA reads TGTGCCAGCAGCTTGGGCGCAGGGGCCTACGAGCAGTACTTC. The encoded protein is CASSLGAGAYEQYF.

This clone was detected once. The chain links TRBV19 to TRBJ2-3; D is unclear. Trimming took 5 bases from V and 1 from J, leaving 4 bases between them. Germline CDR1 is LNHDA and CDR2 is SQIVND (reference sequence). The CDR3 runs to 12 residues. In DNA form, the CDR3 reads TGTGCCAGTAGTCCAGGCACAGATACGCAGTATTTT. It translates to CASSPGTDTQYF.

This clone was counted a few times. V usage is TRBV2 and J usage is TRBJ1-1; D gene unclear. This CDR3 is built from 15 residues. V gave up 5 bases and J gave up 1 base, with 14 bases separating them. The germline V gene has CDR1 SNHLY and CDR2 FYNNEI. The CDR3 is CASSYLNIQNTEAFF. CDR3 nucleotide sequence: TGTGCCAGCAGTTACCTTAACATTCAGAACACTGAAGCTTTCTTT.

J is TRBJ1-1 and V is TRBV6-1, with a tentative D call TRBD1 (6 bases). V shed 3 bases and J shed 1 base, with 15 bases lying between them. Germline V gene data show CDR1 as MNHNS and CDR2 as SASEGT. The CDR3 loop spans 16 amino acids. The DNA for the CDR3 is TGTGCCAGCAGTGATCCGCGGGGGGCTGCGAACACTGAAGCTTTCTTT. Its translation: CASSDPRGAANTEAFF.

V is TRBV6-5 and J is TRBJ1-6, with 8 nucleotides matching TRBD1. V shed 8 bases, J shed 6 bases, and the junction held 6 bases outside the gene matches. Looked up from germline, CDR1 is MNHEY and CDR2 is SVGAGI. This CDR3 region has 14 residues. CDR3 in DNA: TGTGCCAGCTACAAAACAGGGGGTAATTCACCCCTCCACTTT. Translating it yields CASYKTGGNSPLHF.

This clone came up once. The chain links TRBV10-3 to TRBJ1-1, with a possible D match to TRBD1 (6 bases). The CDR3 has 12 residues. The V and J ends lost 7 bases and 4 bases respectively, with 10 bases between them. Germline-derived CDR1 and CDR2 are ENHRY and SYGVKD. CDR3 nucleotide sequence: TGTGCCATCACCACAGGGAGCACTGAAGCTTTCTTT. Its protein product is CAITTGSTEAFF.

This sequence joins TRBV6-5 and TRBJ1-6, with a possible D match to TRBD1 (6 bases). Trimming cost V 6 bases and J 4 bases, with 13 bases left between them. The length of the CDR3 is 15 residues. Germline V CDR1 and CDR2: MNHEY, SVGAGI. Here the CDR3 DNA reads TGTGCCAGCAGACAGGGTCCCGGGTATAATTCACCCCTCCACTTT. Translation gives CASRQGPGYNSPLHF.

The gene calls are TRBV5-4 and TRBJ2-3; D may match TRBD1 or TRBD2 (7 bases each). This CDR3 is 15 amino acids long. V lost 3 bases and J 4 bases, leaving 15 bases between the germline ends. The germline V gene has CDR1 SGHNT and CDR2 YYREEE (reference sequence). CDR3 DNA: TGTGCCAGCAGCTCGTCAGGGGGGGGTGCAGATACGCAGTATTTT. Translation gives CASSSSGGGADTQYF.

The J gene is TRBJ2-2, the V gene TRBV5-1; perhaps D is TRBD1 or TRBD2 (6 bases each). Between the trimmed V and J ends, which lost 3 bases and 7 bases, there was a span of 16 bases. CDR1 is SGHRS and CDR2 is YFSETQ in the germline V gene. CDR3 size: 15 residues. CDR3 DNA: TGCGCCAGCAGCTCCACGAGGGGGGCGAACGGGGAGCTGTTTTTT. It translates to CASSSTRGANGELFF. Complete variable domain (other parts from reference TRBV5-1 and TRBJ2-2): KAGVTQTPRYLIKTRGQQVTLSCSPISGHRSVSWYQQTPGQGLQFLFEYFSETQRNKGNFPGRFSGRQFSNSRSEMNVSTLELGDSALYLCASSSTRGANGELFFGEGSRLTVL.

V gene TRBV6-1 combines with J gene TRBJ2-5, with D possibly being TRBD2 (7 bases). Germline CDR1 reads MNHNS; CDR2 reads SASEGT. The CDR3 spans 15 residues. Deletions cut 6 bases from V and 1 base from J, with 15 bases between. CDR3 sequence reads: CASSPLAGAQETQYF. DNA of the CDR3: TGTGCCAGCAGCCCCCTGGCGGGGGCCCAAGAGACCCAGTACTTC.

The genes are TRBV5-4 and TRBJ2-2; D unresolved. The CDR3 runs 12 residues. Per the germline V gene, CDR1 is SGHNT and CDR2 is YYREEE (reference sequence). V lost 4 bases and J lost 1, with 2 bases in between. CDR3 nucleotide sequence: TGTGCCAGCAGCAGGAACACCGGGGAGCTGTTTTTT. Its protein is CASSRNTGELFF.

This clone was seen more than once but under ten times. CDR3 sequence (DNA): TGTGCCAGCAAGGGGAACGGACAGAACTATGGCTACACCTTC. Translated: CASKGNGQNYGYTF. The rearrangement links TRBV2 to TRBJ1-2, with D perhaps matching TRBD1 (6 bases). The CDR3 has 14 residues. Germline loops: CDR1 SNHLY, CDR2 FYNNEI. Trimming pared 7 bases from V and 2 bases from J, leaving 14 bases between.

The gene calls are TRBV2 and TRBJ2-5; D is uncertain. CDR3 length: 15 residues. The V gene's germline CDR1 is SNHLY and CDR2 FYNNEI. Deletions cut 3 bases from V and 1 base from J, with 12 bases between. The CDR3 DNA reads TGTGCCAGCAGTGATCCCCCCGACCCCCAAGAGACCCAGTACTTC. It yields the protein CASSDPPDPQETQYF.

This chain's CDR3 is CASGLTGGGNTQYF. In DNA, the CDR3 is TGTGCTAGTGGTTTGACAGGGGGCGGAAATACGCAGTATTTT. V usage is TRBV12-5 and J usage is TRBJ2-3; 9 positions agree with TRBD1. The length of the CDR3 is 14 residues. Germline CDR1 LGHNT, CDR2 FRNRAP. The V and J ends lost 2 bases and 7 bases, in that order; junction bases with no gene match: 4.

The chain recombines TRBV5-1 with TRBJ1-3; the match to TRBD1 covers 7 bases. CDR1 SGHRS and CDR2 YFSETQ come from the germline V gene. The CDR3 extends over 14 amino acids. V gave up 5 bases and J gave up 6 bases; unmatched junction bases: 8. As DNA, the CDR3 is TGCGCCAGCAGACCGACAGGGATGGCAAACACCATATATTTT. Translated, it gives CASRPTGMANTIYF.

The J gene is TRBJ1-1, the V gene TRBV18, with 9 bases fitting TRBD1. The CDR3 covers 14 residues. Germline assignment: CDR1 KGHSH and CDR2 LQKENI. J lost 11 bases, V lost 6 bases, and 13 bases had no gene match. The CDR3 coding sequence is TGTGCCAGCTCCCTACCGGGACAGGGTCTTGAGGCTTTCTTT. It yields the protein CASSLPGQGLEAFF.

The chain couples TRBV19 to TRBJ2-5, with 7 nucleotides matching TRBD2. Germline lookup yields CDR1 LNHDA and CDR2 SQIVND (reference sequence). V lost 6 bases and J lost 5; bases outside the gene matches: 12. The CDR3 runs 15 residues. CDR3 sequence reads: CASSPQAREGETQYF. In nucleotides, the CDR3 is TGTGCCAGTAGCCCCCAGGCCAGGGAGGGGGAGACCCAGTACTTC.